These T cell receptor beta chains were read from a single sample in a study of blood T cell repertoires in COVID-19. Assay: immunoSEQ multiplex PCR; the TCRdb copy retains only in-frame clones and omits some. The table has some 100,000 clones, about 86% seen once. Sequenced input: peripheral blood. The receptors originated from a man aged 50-59 years with COVID-19, enrolled during active disease. Each CDR3 is given with its conserved first and last residue. D genes are given only for firm matches. Only some rows state a clone size, as once, few, many or a class for expanded clones.

v_call	j_call	d_call	clone_size	cdr3_aa	cdr3_nt
TRBV5-1	TRBJ2-2	NA	NA	CASSLGGTANTGELFF	TGCGCCAGCAGCTTAGGAGGGACAGCGAACACCGGGGAGCTGTTTTTT
TRBV7-9	TRBJ2-2	NA	NA	CASSSEGEGTGELFF	TGTGCCAGCAGCTCAGAGGGGGAGGGCACCGGGGAGCTGTTTTTT
TRBV27	TRBJ1-5	NA	NA	CASSFRPTALNQPQHF	TGTGCCAGCAGTTTCCGCCCGACAGCCTTAAATCAGCCCCAGCATTTT
TRBV4-1	TRBJ1-6	NA	NA	CASSHPMEGDSRVPLHF	TGCGCCAGCAGCCATCCCATGGAAGGCGACAGTAGGGTACCCCTCCACTTT
TRBV6-1	TRBJ2-3	TRBD1	NA	CASSERTGILDTDTQYF	TGTGCCAGCAGCGAAAGGACAGGCATCCTCGACACAGATACGCAGTATTTT
TRBV7-2	TRBJ2-2	NA	NA	CASSLSRDKANTGELFF	TGTGCCAGCAGCTTAAGCCGGGACAAGGCGAACACCGGGGAGCTGTTTTTT
TRBV19	TRBJ1-2	NA	NA	CASSPAQAQDYGYTF	TGTGCCAGTAGTCCGGCGCAGGCTCAGGACTATGGCTACACCTTC
TRBV7-2	TRBJ1-6	TRBD1	NA	CASSGRTGTRSPLHF	TGTGCCAGCAGCGGCAGGACAGGGACCCGTTCACCCCTCCACTTT
TRBV6-2/TRBV6-3	TRBJ1-5	NA	NA	CASSSLRQLSNQPQHF	TGTGCCAGCAGTTCCCTCAGACAGCTTAGCAATCAGCCCCAGCATTTT
TRBV5-6	TRBJ1-1	TRBD1	once	CASSLTGVSEAFF	TGTGCCAGCAGCTTGACAGGGGTCTCTGAAGCTTTCTTT
TRBV9	TRBJ2-2	TRBD1	NA	CASSADRDREAGELFF	TGTGCCAGCAGCGCCGACCGGGACAGGGAAGCCGGGGAGCTGTTTTTT
TRBV2	TRBJ1-1	NA	once	CASSVDMTNTEAFF	TGTGCCAGCAGTGTCGACATGACGAACACTGAAGCTTTCTTT
TRBV10-3	TRBJ1-2	NA	NA	CAISESRDYGYTF	TGTGCCATCAGTGAGTCGCGGGACTATGGCTACACCTTC
TRBV4-1	TRBJ1-2	NA	NA	CASSQDIQGYGYTF	TGCGCCAGCAGCCAAGATATCCAGGGCTATGGCTACACCTTC
TRBV5-4	TRBJ1-6	NA	NA	CASSSGSATGSPYNSPLHF	TGTGCCAGCAGCTCGGGGAGCGCGACGGGGTCCCCCTATAATTCACCCCTCCACTTT
TRBV30	TRBJ2-2	NA	NA	CAWSYSNTGELFF	TGTGCCTGGAGTTATAGCAACACCGGGGAGCTGTTTTTT
TRBV6-1	TRBJ2-2	TRBD1	once	CASSEWPGGTGELFF	TGTGCCAGCAGTGAATGGCCAGGGGGTACCGGGGAGCTGTTTTTT
TRBV27	TRBJ1-4	TRBD1	NA	CASSLSGQTFSEKLFF	TGTGCCAGCAGTTTATCGGGACAGACTTTTTCGGAAAAACTGTTTTTT
TRBV7-2	TRBJ1-1	TRBD1	NA	CASSLGIGAGGVMNTEAFF	TGTGCCAGCAGCTTAGGGATAGGCGCAGGGGGCGTCATGAACACTGAAGCTTTCTTT
TRBV7-9	TRBJ2-5	NA	NA	CASSTDRKETQYF	TGTGCCAGCAGCACTGACAGAAAAGAGACCCAGTACTTC
TRBV27	TRBJ2-6	NA	NA	CASSLSGAGANVLTF	TGTGCCAGCAGTTTATCAGGGGCCGGGGCCAACGTCCTGACTTTC
TRBV7-3	TRBJ2-7	TRBD2	NA	CASSFEGRGEQYF	TGTGCCAGCAGCTTCGAGGGGAGGGGCGAGCAGTACTTC
TRBV19	TRBJ1-6	NA	NA	CASSIPGLGNSPLHF	TGTGCCAGTAGTATTCCGGGACTTGGTAATTCACCCCTCCACTTT
TRBV5-5	TRBJ1-5	TRBD1	NA	CASSLGQGNYQPQHF	TGTGCCAGCAGCTTGGGACAGGGGAACTATCAGCCCCAGCATTTT
TRBV9	TRBJ1-4	NA	NA	CASSGTDNEKLFF	TGTGCCAGCAGCGGGACAGATAATGAAAAACTGTTTTTT
TRBV30	TRBJ2-2	NA	NA	CAWSAPLYTGELFF	TGTGCCTGGAGTGCCCCGTTGTACACCGGGGAGCTGTTTTTT
TRBV4-3	TRBJ1-1	NA	few	CASSDSRGEAFF	TGCGCCAGCAGTGACAGTCGGGGGGAAGCTTTCTTT
TRBV3-1/TRBV3-2	TRBJ1-4	NA	NA	CASSLRQPNEKLFF	TGTGCCAGCAGCCTCAGACAGCCGAATGAAAAACTGTTTTTT
TRBV29-1	TRBJ1-1	NA	NA	CSVERGNTEAFF	TGCAGCGTCGAAAGGGGGAACACTGAAGCTTTCTTT
TRBV10-2	TRBJ1-4	TRBD1	once	CARPHTGGRGDEKLFF	TGCGCCAGACCGCACACAGGGGGTAGGGGAGATGAAAAACTGTTTTTT
TRBV5-4	TRBJ1-2	TRBD1	few	CASSFGDRGGYGYTF	TGTGCCAGCAGCTTTGGGGACAGGGGGGGGTATGGCTACACCTTC
TRBV5-5	TRBJ1-5	TRBD1	NA	CASSWGQGARSNQPQHF	TGTGCCAGCAGCTGGGGACAGGGGGCGCGTAGCAATCAGCCCCAGCATTTT
TRBV27	TRBJ1-1	TRBD1	NA	CASSRQGASEAFF	TGTGCCAGCAGTCGACAGGGGGCTTCGGAAGCTTTCTTT
TRBV3-1/TRBV3-2	TRBJ1-5	TRBD1	NA	CASSQAGTGGSSNQPQHF	TGTGCCAGCAGCCAAGCTGGGACAGGGGGCAGCAGCAATCAGCCCCAGCATTTT
TRBV20-1	TRBJ2-1	NA	NA	CSPEHYNEQFF	TGCAGTCCAGAACACTACAATGAGCAGTTCTTC
TRBV6-5	TRBJ1-2	TRBD1	few	CASSLGQGSYGYTF	TGTGCCAGCAGTTTGGGACAGGGGAGCTATGGCTACACCTTC
TRBV20-1	TRBJ2-7	NA	NA	CSAGPLDEQYF	TGCAGTGCTGGGCCCCTGGACGAGCAGTACTTC
TRBV6-6	TRBJ1-6	TRBD1	NA	CASSSGTANSPLHF	TGTGCCAGCAGTTCGGGGACAGCTAATTCACCCCTCCACTTT
TRBV11-2	TRBJ1-3	NA	NA	CASSNRREGLSGNTIYF	TGTGCCAGCAGCAATAGAAGGGAGGGGCTGAGCGGAAACACCATATATTTT
TRBV25-1	TRBJ1-5	NA	NA	CASSESTGSNQPQHF	TGTGCCAGCAGTGAAAGTACAGGAAGCAATCAGCCCCAGCATTTT
TRBV12-3/TRBV12-4	TRBJ1-6	NA	few	CASSLAQGSPLHF	TGTGCCAGCAGTTTAGCGCAGGGTTCACCCCTCCACTTT
TRBV6-2/TRBV6-3	TRBJ2-7	TRBD1	NA	CASSRTTRDRATYEQYF	TGTGCCAGCAGTCGCACAACCCGGGACAGGGCCACCTACGAGCAGTACTTC
TRBV10-2	TRBJ1-1	NA	NA	CASSLSGDSGTEAFF	TGCGCCAGCAGCCTAAGCGGGGACTCCGGCACTGAAGCTTTCTTT
TRBV30	TRBJ2-6	TRBD1	NA	CAWSGTGISGANVLTF	TGTGCCTGGAGTGGGACAGGAATCTCTGGGGCCAACGTCCTGACTTTC
TRBV4-2	TRBJ1-6	NA	NA	CASSREFGSNSPLHF	TGTGCCAGCAGCCGGGAGTTCGGGTCTAATTCACCCCTCCACTTT
TRBV12-3/TRBV12-4	TRBJ1-2	NA	NA	CASSLQGIGGYTF	TGTGCCAGCAGTCTACAGGGTATCGGGGGCTACACCTTC
TRBV18	TRBJ1-1	TRBD1	NA	CASSGTANTEAFF	TGTGCCAGCTCTGGGACAGCGAACACTGAAGCTTTCTTT
TRBV6-5	TRBJ2-7	TRBD1	NA	CASRLTGGSYEQYF	TGTGCCAGCAGACTGACAGGGGGTAGCTACGAGCAGTACTTC
TRBV5-1	TRBJ2-7	TRBD2	NA	CASSLGTGGGPYEQYF	TGCGCCAGCAGCTTGGGGACCGGGGGGGGTCCCTACGAGCAGTACTTC
TRBV11-2	TRBJ2-7	NA	few	CASGRVGAYEQYF	TGTGCCAGCGGGCGGGTTGGAGCATACGAGCAGTACTTC
TRBV7-8	TRBJ1-2	TRBD1	NA	CASSDSRTGANYGYTF	TGTGCCAGCAGCGATTCCAGGACAGGGGCTAACTATGGCTACACCTTC
TRBV2	TRBJ2-2	TRBD2	NA	CASSHRGGVTGELFF	TGTGCCAGCAGCCACCGGGGGGGAGTGACCGGGGAGCTGTTTTTT
TRBV7-8	TRBJ2-7	NA	NA	CASSVRLRGYEQYF	TGTGCCAGCAGCGTCCGTCTCAGGGGATACGAGCAGTACTTC
TRBV4-3	TRBJ2-7	NA	NA	CASSQDKGNYEQYF	TGCGCCAGCAGCCAAGACAAGGGGAACTACGAGCAGTACTTC
TRBV2	TRBJ1-4	TRBD1	few	CASNIQGAGEKLFF	TGTGCCAGCAACATTCAGGGGGCTGGGGAAAAACTGTTTTTT
TRBV15	TRBJ2-7	TRBD1	few	CATSQGQINPYEQYF	TGTGCCACCAGCCAGGGACAGATAAATCCCTACGAGCAGTACTTC
TRBV6-1	TRBJ2-7	NA	NA	CASSGAEVYEQYF	TGTGCCAGCAGTGGAGCGGAGGTCTACGAGCAGTACTTC